The 15 T cell receptor beta chains listed next were all sequenced from one sample in a study of blood T cell repertoires in COVID-19. Clones were read by immunoSEQ multiplex PCR, and TCRdb kept only the in-frame ones, dropping some. Of roughly 230,000 clones detected, more than 65% appear once; the ten largest clones hold 3% to 4.5%. Sequenced material: peripheral blood. These receptors were taken from an elderly woman with acute or convalescent COVID-19.

The rearrangement uses TRBV2 and TRBJ2-3; 9 bases line up with TRBD2. Germline V gives CDR1 SNHLY, CDR2 FYNNEI. CDR3 length equals 14 residues. V lost 7 bases and J lost 5; bases outside the gene matches: 7. The CDR3 loop is CASKPGLAKDTQYF. The CDR3 coding sequence is TGTGCCAGCAAACCGGGACTAGCAAAAGATACGCAGTATTTT.

The rearrangement uses TRBV19 and TRBJ1-5; perhaps TRBD1 as D (6 bases). The CDR3 has 14 residues. Germline V gene lookup returns CDR1 LNHDA and CDR2 SQIVND (reference sequence). The V and J ends lost 5 bases and 9 bases respectively, with 17 bases between them. CDR3 nucleotide sequence: TGTGCCAGTAGTCCTACAGGGCCCGGCGTGCCCCAGCATTTT. It encodes CASSPTGPGVPQHF.

The chain employs TRBV3-1 (or the pseudogene TRBV3-2) and TRBJ2-1; D is ambiguous. V lost 0 bases and J 11 bases, leaving 8 bases between the germline ends. The CDR3 totals 12 residues. In germline, CDR1 is LGHDT, CDR2 YNNKEL (reference sequence). CDR3 sequence: CASSQDSVKQFF. CDR3 coding DNA: TGTGCCAGCAGCCAAGATTCGGTTAAGCAGTTCTTC.

V and J are TRBV7-9 and TRBJ1-2, with D hard to call. V lost 5 bases to trimming and J lost 2 bases, with 21 bases between them. In germline, CDR1 is SEHNR, CDR2 FQNEAQ (reference sequence). The CDR3 contains 17 residues. The CDR3 protein is CASSPRTEMLLNYGYTF. The DNA for the CDR3 is TGTGCCAGCAGCCCGAGAACAGAAATGTTACTCAACTATGGCTACACCTTC.

The chain recombines TRBV11-3 with TRBJ2-3, with 7 bases lining up with TRBD1. The length of the CDR3 is 16 residues. J gave up 2 bases and V 0 bases, and 5 bases lay outside the gene matches. Germline V gene data show CDR1 as SGHNT and CDR2 as YENEEA. CDR3: CASSLEGGRPTDTQYF. CDR3 nucleotides: TGTGCCAGCAGCTTAGAAGGGGGCAGGCCCACAGATACGCAGTATTTT. The entire variable domain, with the rest obtained from reference TRBV11-3 and TRBJ2-3, is as follows: EAGVVQSPRYKIIEKKQPVAFWCNPISGHNTLYWYLQNLGQGPELLIRYENEEAVDDSQLPKDRFSAERLKGVDSTLKIQPAELGDSAVYLCASSLEGGRPTDTQYFGPGTRLTVL.

The chain joins TRBV2 to TRBJ1-4; TRBD1 aligns across 7 bases. Germline V gene data show CDR1 as SNHLY and CDR2 as FYNNEI. This CDR3 has 17 residues. Trimming took 2 bases from V and 4 from J; bases not matched to a gene: 10. CDR3 in amino acids: CASSESRGPSGNEKLFF. The DNA of the CDR3 is TGTGCCAGCAGTGAATCTAGGGGGCCTTCGGGTAATGAAAAACTGTTTTTT.

This chain joins TRBV7-3 and TRBJ2-2; D is possibly TRBD2 (6 bases). Germline V gene data show CDR1 as SGHTA and CDR2 as FQGTGA. Trimming removed 5 bases from V and 5 bases from J, with 15 bases in between. The CDR3 runs to 15 residues. In DNA, the CDR3 is TGTGCCAGCAGCCCTCGGGGGTCCGGGACCGGGGAGCTGTTTTTT. It yields the protein CASSPRGSGTGELFF.

This chain uses TRBV3-1 (or the pseudogene TRBV3-2) with TRBJ1-2, with D perhaps TRBD1 (6 bases). Looked up from germline, CDR1 is LGHDT and CDR2 is YNNKEL (reference sequence). V lost 1 base to trimming and J lost 4 bases, with 13 bases between them. This CDR3 has 15 amino acids. The chain's CDR3 is CASSQGGGRIYGYTF. The DNA of the CDR3 is TGTGCCAGCAGCCAAGGCGGGGGGCGCATCTATGGCTACACCTTC.

This sequence joins TRBV6-5 and TRBJ2-1, with unresolved D. The CDR3 spans 11 residues. Deletions cut 6 bases from V and 6 bases from J, with 6 bases between. CDR1 and CDR2 from the germline V gene are MNHEY and SVGAGI. The CDR3 DNA follows: TGTGCCAGCAGATCCCGCAATGAGCAGTTCTTC. Its translation is CASRSRNEQFF.

The V call is TRBV5-1, the J call TRBJ2-7, with D perhaps matching TRBD2 (6 bases). The CDR3 sequence is 14 residues long. Germline values: CDR1 SGHRS, CDR2 YFSETQ. Trimming stripped 6 bases from V and 1 base from J, with 14 bases between. The CDR3 reads CASTPVGGSYEQYF. In nucleotides, the CDR3 is TGCGCCAGCACCCCCGTCGGGGGATCCTACGAGCAGTACTTC.

The chain has TRBV7-3 and TRBJ1-6, with D perhaps TRBD1 (6 bases). V dropped 5 bases and J dropped 9 bases, with 14 bases sitting between them. CDR3 length: 14 amino acids. The germline V gene encodes CDR1 SGHTA and CDR2 FQGTGA. The CDR3 protein is CASSLGGASSPLHF. The CDR3 DNA reads TGTGCCAGCAGCCTAGGGGGGGCAAGTTCACCCCTCCACTTT.

The J gene is TRBJ1-2, the V gene TRBV9; D possibly corresponds to TRBD1 (6 bases). Germline lookup yields CDR1 SGDLS and CDR2 YYNGEE. The V end lost 4 bases, the J end lost 5 bases, and 24 bases lay between the germline ends. The CDR3 is 17 residues long. In DNA form, the CDR3 reads TGTGCCAGCAGCTCCCTCTTCCTTCCAGGGGAGCTATATGGCTACACCTTC. It codes for CASSSLFLPGELYGYTF.

The rearrangement joins TRBV2 to TRBJ1-2; 10 bases agree with TRBD1. The length of the CDR3 is 16 residues. Per germline, CDR1 SNHLY and CDR2 FYNNEI. With V trimmed by 5 bases and J by 1 base, 7 bases remained unmatched. The CDR3 DNA follows: TGTGCCAGCAGTAGGGGACAGGGGATCTATAACTATGGCTACACCTTC. Translated, it gives CASSRGQGIYNYGYTF.

This rearrangement joins TRBV7-3 to TRBJ2-7; TRBD2 matches at 10 bases. Germline CDR1 reads SGHTA; CDR2 reads FQGTGA. The V gene end was trimmed by 5 bases and the J gene end by 7 bases; junction bases not matched to a gene: 11. This CDR3 has 15 residues. The CDR3 spells CASSPILAGAQEQYF. In DNA form, the CDR3 reads TGTGCCAGCAGCCCAATTCTAGCGGGGGCCCAAGAGCAGTACTTC.

This chain uses TRBV7-8 with TRBJ1-5; 7 bases fit TRBD1. This CDR3 comprises 15 residues. Germline CDR1 is SGHVS and CDR2 is FQNEAQ. J gave up 9 bases and V 5 bases, and 13 bases lay outside the gene matches. For the CDR3, the DNA is TGTGCCAGCAGCCCCGGACAGGCCACGGTGGGGCCCCAGCATTTT. Amino acids: CASSPGQATVGPQHF.